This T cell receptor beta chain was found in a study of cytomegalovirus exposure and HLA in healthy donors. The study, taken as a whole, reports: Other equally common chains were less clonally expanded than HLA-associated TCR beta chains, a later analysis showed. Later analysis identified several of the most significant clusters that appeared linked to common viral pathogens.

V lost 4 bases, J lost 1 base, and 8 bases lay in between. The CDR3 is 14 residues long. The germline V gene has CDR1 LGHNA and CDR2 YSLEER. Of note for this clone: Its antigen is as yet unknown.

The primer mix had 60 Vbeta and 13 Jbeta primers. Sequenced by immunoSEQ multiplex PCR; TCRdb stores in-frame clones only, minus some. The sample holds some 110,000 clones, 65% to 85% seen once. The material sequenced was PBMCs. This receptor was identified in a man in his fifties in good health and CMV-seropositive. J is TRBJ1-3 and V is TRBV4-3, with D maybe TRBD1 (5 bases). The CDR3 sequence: CASSPQGSGNTIYF. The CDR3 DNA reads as TGCGCCAGCAGCCCCCAGGGTTCTGGAAACACCATATATTTT.